Included here is one T cell receptor beta chain sequence, with context. The antigen remains undetermined. This entry is derived from a study of shared clonotypes between healthy human individuals. V was clipped by 0 bases and J by 9 bases, with 12 bases between them. Germline CDR1 is MNHEY and CDR2 is SVGAGI. This CDR3 has 14 amino acids. As originally analysed: Junction-only sequences without quality scores were provided by ImmunoSEQ, so filtering was different. Method: immunoSEQ multiplex PCR; TCRdb's copy keeps in-frame clones and lacks some. D and trimming come from the DNA, and the V and J calls and clone size come from that table. The repertoire holds 450,000 to 600,000 clones, with more than 65% as singletons. General observations from the study: Sampling involved blood alone; tissue repertoires likely differ. Sequencing depth was expected to affect clonotype sharing among donors.

Roughly 92 million PBMCs were counted before genomic DNA extraction. The receptor was isolated from a woman aged 40-49 years in good health. Some clones in this sample may be carry-over from other donors' samples. The sample taken for sequencing was PBMCs. This chain links TRBV6-5 with TRBJ2-1; the D gene is possibly TRBD2 (5 bases). DNA for the CDR3: TGTGCCAGCAGTTACTCGCCTAGCCGGAGTGAGCAGTTCTTC. Its protein product is CASSYSPSRSEQFF.